These T cell receptor beta chains were read from a single sample in a study of beta chain features in type 1 diabetes. TCRdb keeps only in-frame clones here, not all; method: immunoSEQ multiplex PCR. The sample contains 600,000 to 700,000 clones, roughly an eighth of which appear only once. Source material: naive CD4+ T cells from blood. The receptors originated from a man younger than 35 with type 1 diabetes. Each CDR3 is given with its conserved first and last residue. A D gene is named only where the DNA matches it firmly. Rows may omit the clone size; those that give it use once, few, many or a size class.

j_call	d_call	v_call	clone_size	cdr3_nt	cdr3_aa
TRBJ1-1	NA	TRBV6-1	few	TGTGCCAGCAGTGAATTCCGAGGGAACACTGAAGCTTTCTTT	CASSEFRGNTEAFF
TRBJ2-7	NA	TRBV7-9	NA	TGTGCCAGCAGCAGGGCCTACGAGCAGTACTTC	CASSRAYEQYF
TRBJ1-2	TRBD1	TRBV30	NA	TGTGCCTGGAGGACCCCGGGACAGGGGAGGGGGAACTATGGCTACACCTTC	CAWRTPGQGRGNYGYTF
TRBJ1-6	NA	TRBV9	few	TGTGCCAGCAGCGTAGGGACGAGTGCGGGACTCCTCCACTTT	CASSVGTSAGLLHF
TRBJ1-1	TRBD1	TRBV6-1	few	TGTGCCTTCCAAAGACAGGGCGGTAACACTGAAGCTTTCTTT	CAFQRQGGNTEAFF
TRBJ1-1	NA	TRBV4-1	NA	TGCGCCAGCAGCCAAGATAGGTACGGGACTGAAGCTTTCTTT	CASSQDRYGTEAFF
TRBJ1-2	TRBD1	TRBV19	few	TGTGCCAGTAGTGGAGGCAGGGGGACCTATGGCTACACCTTC	CASSGGRGTYGYTF
TRBJ2-7	NA	TRBV5-1	NA	TGCGCCAGCAGCTTGGACTCCGCCTACGAGCAGTACTTC	CASSLDSAYEQYF
TRBJ2-7	NA	TRBV30	few	TGTGCCTGGAGTACCCAAAGCGTTCGGGAGCAGTACTTC	CAWSTQSVREQYF
TRBJ2-5	NA	TRBV21-1	few	TGTGCGGACACCCGGGGGGGGATGACCCAGTACTTC	CADTRGGMTQYF
TRBJ1-5	NA	TRBV6-1	NA	TGTGCCAGCAGTGACACCGGGCCACTTGTTAAGGGCAATCAGCCCCAGCATTTT	CASSDTGPLVKGNQPQHF
TRBJ1-6	TRBD1	TRBV9	few	TGTGCCAGCAGCGCGACAGGGCTTAGCTCCTATAATTCACCCCTCCACTTT	CASSATGLSSYNSPLHF
TRBJ2-1	TRBD2	TRBV30	NA	TGTGCCTGGGCCCGGGGAGGGAGTGAGCAGTTCTTC	CAWARGGSEQFF
TRBJ1-2	NA	TRBV11-2	few	TGTGCCACTGAGTTTCGGGGAGGCTATGGCTACACCTTC	CATEFRGGYGYTF
TRBJ1-4	NA	TRBV30	few	TGTGCCTGGAGTGTAGGTGAAGGGGAAAAACTGTTTTTT	CAWSVGEGEKLFF
TRBJ2-7	NA	TRBV18	few	TGTGCCAGCTCAATCCAGGGGATCGAGCAGTACTTC	CASSIQGIEQYF
TRBJ2-2	NA	TRBV2	few	TGTGCCAGCATTCAGGGTAGAACCGGGGAGCTGTTTTTT	CASIQGRTGELFF
TRBJ1-3	NA	TRBV9	NA	TGTGCCAGCAGCGTAAACAGTCATGCTGGAAACACCATATATTTT	CASSVNSHAGNTIYF
TRBJ2-1	NA	TRBV6-5	NA	TGTGCCAGCAGTTACGAGGTCGGTAATGAGCAGTTCTTC	CASSYEVGNEQFF
TRBJ1-5	NA	TRBV6-5	few	TGTGCCAGCAGTGAAGAGTGGCGCCAGCCCCAGCATTTT	CASSEEWRQPQHF
TRBJ2-1	TRBD2	TRBV18	few	TGTGCCAGCTCACCAGTAGCGGGGGCCTACAATGAGCAGTTCTTC	CASSPVAGAYNEQFF
TRBJ1-5	TRBD1	TRBV4-1	NA	TGCGCCAGCAGCCAAAGAGGACAGGGGCAGCCCCAGCATTTT	CASSQRGQGQPQHF
TRBJ2-3	TRBD2	TRBV9	few	TGTGCCAGCAGCGTAGTTAGCACCCCAGCGGGGGGCCGCACAGATACGCAGTATTTT	CASSVVSTPAGGRTDTQYF
TRBJ1-2	NA	TRBV29-1	few	TGCAGCGTTGGGGAGAACTATGGCTACACCTTC	CSVGENYGYTF
TRBJ2-7	NA	TRBV18	NA	TGTGCCAGCTCACCGAACTTCGACGAGCAGTACTTC	CASSPNFDEQYF
TRBJ2-1	TRBD2	TRBV30	NA	TGTGCCTGGAGGACACCGGGACTAGCGGGGGGCATCGGAGAGCAGTTCTTC	CAWRTPGLAGGIGEQFF
TRBJ1-1	NA	TRBV10-3	few	TGTGCCATCAGTGAGTCGGCCCCCACTGAAGCTTTCTTT	CAISESAPTEAFF
TRBJ1-4	TRBD1	TRBV10-2	few	TGCGCCAGCAGAGAGGGACAGACAAATGAAAAACTGTTTTTT	CASREGQTNEKLFF
TRBJ2-7	NA	TRBV4-2	few	TGTGCCAGCAGCCGAGATTCGGAGGCGGCCAACTACGAGCAGTACTTC	CASSRDSEAANYEQYF
TRBJ2-5	NA	TRBV18	few	TGTGCCAGCCTGTACCAAGAGACCCAGTACTTC	CASLYQETQYF
TRBJ1-2	TRBD1	TRBV6-5	few	TGTGCCAGCACCCAAGGGACAGGGCATGGCTACACCTTC	CASTQGTGHGYTF
TRBJ2-3	NA	TRBV5-4	NA	TGTGCCAGCAGACCTCAACAGGGCCCAGATACGCAGTATTTT	CASRPQQGPDTQYF
TRBJ2-7	NA	TRBV30	few	TGTGCCTGGACTCCCCAGGGCTACGAGCAGTACTTC	CAWTPQGYEQYF
TRBJ1-4	TRBD1	TRBV7-9	NA	TGTGCCAGCAGCCCTGACAGGGTGGTGGATGAAAAACTGTTTTTT	CASSPDRVVDEKLFF
TRBJ2-1	NA	TRBV7-9	NA	TGTGCCAGCAGCCGAACAGGGTATGAGCAGTTCTTC	CASSRTGYEQFF
TRBJ1-2	NA	TRBV10-3	NA	TGTGCCATCAGTCCGGGGTCCTATGGCTACACCTTC	CAISPGSYGYTF
TRBJ2-1	TRBD1	TRBV6-6	few	TGTGCCAGCAGCCCCCGGGACAGGGTTCGGGATGAGCAGTTCTTC	CASSPRDRVRDEQFF
TRBJ2-5	NA	TRBV7-7	few	TGTGCCAGCAGCCCAGCCGGGAGCCCAGAGACCCAGTACTTC	CASSPAGSPETQYF
TRBJ2-6	NA	TRBV19	once	TGTGCCAGTAGTACGGGCTCTGGGGCCAACGTCCTGACTTTC	CASSTGSGANVLTF
TRBJ2-1	NA	TRBV5-1	few	TGCGCCAGCAGCTTGGCCGGGTTACACTACAATGAGCAGTTCTTC	CASSLAGLHYNEQFF
TRBJ2-7	NA	TRBV30	NA	TGTGCGAGTAGGGTCGGGGCCTACGAGCAGTACTTC	CASRVGAYEQYF
TRBJ1-1	NA	TRBV20-1	NA	TGCAGTGCTGCCCACACTGAAGCTTTCTTT	CSAAHTEAFF
TRBJ1-2	NA	TRBV6-5	NA	TGTGCCAGCACTCAAAGGTCGGAGAACTATGGCTACACCTTC	CASTQRSENYGYTF
TRBJ2-1	NA	TRBV11-2	few	TGTGCCAGCAGCCCCAGTGGGGAGATTTACAATGAGCAGTTCTTC	CASSPSGEIYNEQFF
TRBJ1-2	NA	TRBV7-3	NA	TGTGCCAGCAGCTTAAGTCAACAAGATGGCTACACCTTC	CASSLSQQDGYTF
TRBJ1-1	NA	TRBV28	few	TGTGCCAGCAGCCGGCCCCACGGGCTTGAAGCTTTCTTT	CASSRPHGLEAFF
TRBJ2-3	NA	TRBV25-1	few	TGTGCCAGCAGTGAATCCGGACACCCCACAGATACGCAGTATTTT	CASSESGHPTDTQYF
TRBJ1-3	TRBD1	TRBV5-6	NA	TGTGCCAGCAGCTTAATCCCGACAGGGAGCTCTGGAAACACCATATATTTT	CASSLIPTGSSGNTIYF
TRBJ2-2	NA	TRBV19	NA	TGTGCCAGTAACCCAACCCGGGACGTCACCGGGGAGCTGTTTTTT	CASNPTRDVTGELFF
TRBJ1-2	NA	TRBV19	few	TGTGCCAGTAGTATTTCTAGAGCTAACTATGGCTACACCTTC	CASSISRANYGYTF
TRBJ2-3	NA	TRBV7-6	few	TGTGCCAGCAGCTTAAGGGGGGGGACAGATACGCAGTATTTT	CASSLRGGTDTQYF
TRBJ2-5	NA	TRBV4-1	NA	TGCGCCAGCAGCCAAACAAGGGGATCGCGTGGCGACCAAGAGACCCAGTACTTC	CASSQTRGSRGDQETQYF